Shown below are 30 T cell receptor beta chains from a single sample sequenced in a study of blood T cell repertoires in COVID-19. The method was immunoSEQ multiplex PCR; TCRdb's version includes in-frame clones alone and lacks a portion of them. The table shows approximately 250,000 clones, with roughly 83% occurring only once. The sample taken for sequencing was peripheral blood. All receptors derive from a woman aged 45-60 years with acute or convalescent COVID-19.

V gene TRBV3-1 (or the pseudogene TRBV3-2) combines with J gene TRBJ2-5, with D perhaps TRBD2 (5 bases). CDR1 and CDR2 (germline): LGHDT, YNNKEL (reference sequence). The CDR3 has 15 amino acids. The V end was cut by 1 base, the J end by 4 bases, with 13 bases between. The CDR3 spells CASSQARLKSETQYF. CDR3 sequence (DNA): TGTGCCAGCAGCCAAGCTCGACTAAAATCAGAGACCCAGTACTTC.

Comment on this clone: This sample also contains other DNA sequences that code for the same CDR3. The J gene is TRBJ1-6, the V gene TRBV28; no clear D gene. Germline loops: CDR1 MDHEN, CDR2 SYDVKM. The CDR3 is 12 residues long. Between the trimmed V and J ends, which lost 6 bases and 7 bases, there was a span of 7 bases. The CDR3: CASSWPNSPLHF. The CDR3, as DNA: TGTGCCAGCAGCTGGCCGAATTCACCCCTCCACTTT. Using reference TRBV28 and TRBJ1-6 for the parts outside the CDR3, the full variable domain is DVKVTQSSRYLVKRTGEKVFLECVQDMDHENMFWYRQDPGLGLRLIYFSYDVKMKEKGDIPEGYSVSREKKERFSLILESASTNQTSMYLCASSWPNSPLHFGNGTRLTVT.

The chain recombines TRBV7-9 with TRBJ2-7, with TRBD1 matching 8 bases. The CDR3 sequence is 15 residues long. With V trimmed by 1 base and J by 2 bases, 4 bases remained unmatched. Germline V gives CDR1 SEHNR, CDR2 FQNEAQ (reference sequence). CDR3 DNA: TGTGCCAGCAGCTTAGGTGGACAGGGTGCCTACGAGCAGTACTTC. It specifies CASSLGGQGAYEQYF.

This clone was observed a handful of times. V and J are TRBV10-3 and TRBJ2-1; 9 positions match TRBD2. V trimming: 6 bases; J trimming: 9 bases; junction bases outside the gene matches: 6. The CDR3 consists of 13 residues. CDR1 and CDR2 (germline): ENHRY, SYGVKD. The CDR3 DNA is TGTGCCATCAGCCCGACTAGCGGTACTGAGCAGTTCTTC. Translation: CAISPTSGTEQFF.

The chain combines TRBV6-5 with TRBJ1-1; no reliable D call. Trimming left V 5 bases short and J 0 bases short, with 13 bases between. The CDR3 loop spans 15 amino acids. Germline CDR1 is MNHEY and CDR2 is SVGAGI. The CDR3 DNA is TGTGCCAGCAGTCCGCCGACTGAGTTGAACACTGAAGCTTTCTTT. It yields the protein CASSPPTELNTEAFF.

V gene TRBV9 combines with J gene TRBJ2-1; 9 bases align to TRBD1. Per the germline V gene, CDR1 is SGDLS and CDR2 is YYNGEE. The CDR3 extends over 18 amino acids. Trimming at V came to 0 bases and at J to 7 bases, leaving 14 bases not matched to a gene. CDR3 coding DNA: TGTGCCAGCAGCGTAGCAAAACCGGGACAGGGAATCCGGAATGAGCAGTTCTTC. Translated: CASSVAKPGQGIRNEQFF.

The V call is TRBV30, the J call TRBJ1-2; 8 nucleotides match TRBD1. Unmatched junction bases numbered 3, after V lost 0 bases and J lost 0 bases. The CDR3 is 15 amino acids. The V gene's germline CDR1 is GTSNPN and CDR2 SVGIG (reference sequence). CDR3 region: CAWSVGQGANYGYTF. The CDR3 DNA reads as TGTGCCTGGAGTGTCGGACAGGGAGCTAACTATGGCTACACCTTC.

V usage is TRBV19 and J usage is TRBJ2-1; TRBD1 is a possible D gene (6 bases). Germline V gives CDR1 LNHDA, CDR2 SQIVND (reference sequence). CDR3 length equals 19 residues. V was cut by 7 bases and J by 5 bases, with 30 bases left in between. CDR3 bases: TGTGCCAGTACCCCCCGTATGGGGGCGATTTTCGAGGGTAACAATGAGCAGTTCTTC. This sequence encodes CASTPRMGAIFEGNNEQFF.

The sample holds one count of this clone. The chain couples TRBV11-2 to TRBJ2-5; a weak D match, TRBD2 (6 bases). The CDR3 covers 16 residues. The V end lost 1 base, the J end lost 5 bases, and 17 bases lay between the germline ends. Germline V gene sequence: CDR1 SGHAT, CDR2 FQNNGV. The CDR3 DNA sequence: TGTGCCAGCAGCTTAGGGACCCTAGCGAGAGGGGAGACCCAGTACTTC. The encoded protein is CASSLGTLARGETQYF.

The V and J genes are TRBV21-1 and TRBJ2-1; the DNA was not used to check the table's D call, TRBD2. TRBV21-1 is a known pseudogene. The CDR3 totals 15 residues. The CDR3 DNA reads TGTGCCAGCAGCCCGGGACTAGCGGAAGCGAGTGAGCAGTTCTTC. Protein product: CASSPGLAEASEQFF.

CDR3 sequence: CASSQEVAVLWEAFF. CDR3 coding DNA: TGCGCCAGCAGCCAAGAAGTGGCCGTTCTCTGGGAAGCTTTCTTT. The chain recombines TRBV4-3 with TRBJ1-1; D is undetermined. There are 15 residues in the CDR3. V lost 0 bases and J 8 bases, leaving 16 bases between the germline ends. Per germline, CDR1 LGHNA and CDR2 YSLEER.

This chain connects TRBV6-2 or TRBV6-3 to TRBJ2-7; the match to TRBD2 covers 10 bases. With 6 bases clipped from V and 4 bases from J, the junction kept 9 bases outside the gene matches. Germline V lookup: CDR1 MNHEY, CDR2 SVGEGT. The CDR3 has 15 residues. CDR3 residues: CASSELAGKGYEQYF. CDR3 DNA: TGTGCCAGCAGCGAACTAGCGGGGAAGGGTTACGAGCAGTACTTC.

The gene calls are TRBV7-3 and TRBJ2-3, with 10 bases fitting TRBD2. CDR3 length: 14 residues. V lost 7 bases and J lost 4; bases outside the gene matches: 5. The germline CDR1 and CDR2 sequences are SGHTA and FQGTGA. This chain's CDR3 is CASKPSGGADTQYF. The CDR3 nucleotides read TGTGCCAGCAAACCTAGCGGGGGAGCAGATACGCAGTATTTT.

The rearrangement links TRBV25-1 to TRBJ2-7; D is perhaps TRBD2 (6 bases). V was cut by 2 bases and J by 4 bases, with 9 bases left in between. This CDR3 is built from 13 residues. Germline values: CDR1 MGHDK, CDR2 SYGVNS. For the CDR3, the DNA is TGTGCCAGCAGTGAAGGGGGGTGGTACGAGCAGTACTTC. It is translated as CASSEGGWYEQYF.

The chain couples TRBV12-5 to TRBJ2-1, with a weak D call TRBD2 (6 bases). V lost 0 bases and J lost 9, with 21 bases in between. CDR3 length: 17 residues. Germline V CDR1 and CDR2: LGHNT, FRNRAP. The CDR3 here is CASGLVLYGRDGFEQFF. CDR3 sequence (DNA): TGTGCTAGTGGTTTGGTACTCTACGGGAGAGACGGGTTTGAGCAGTTCTTC.

The V and J genes are TRBV5-4 and TRBJ2-2; 13 bases line up with TRBD2. V lost 4 bases to trimming and J lost 6 bases; unmatched junction nucleotides: 9. This CDR3 region has 17 residues. Germline V CDR1 and CDR2: SGHNT, YYREEE (reference sequence). CDR3 bases: TGTGCCAGCAGCCCCGCGGGACTAGCGGGGCCTCCCGGGGAGCTGTTTTTT. Its translation: CASSPAGLAGPPGELFF.

This clone was seen a few times. The chain has TRBV30 and TRBJ1-2, with 8 nucleotides matching TRBD1. Germline V gene lookup returns CDR1 GTSNPN and CDR2 SVGIG (reference sequence). Trimming removed 1 base from V and 6 bases from J; junction bases left unmatched: 1. The CDR3 runs to 12 residues. CDR3 nucleotide sequence: TGTGCCTGGAGTGCAGGGGGCGATGGCTACACCTTC. Protein sequence: CAWSAGGDGYTF.

The J gene is TRBJ1-6, the V gene TRBV7-2, with 7 positions matching TRBD1. V was clipped by 0 bases and J by 12 bases; unmatched bases: 8. Germline lookup yields CDR1 SGHTA and CDR2 FQGNSA. The CDR3 covers 15 residues. In DNA, the CDR3 is TGTGCCAGCAGCTTAGCTGGGACAGCGGGTAGACCCCTCCACTTT. Amino acids: CASSLAGTAGRPLHF.

This clone was picked up a small number of times. The chain joins TRBV19 to TRBJ1-2; 9 bases match TRBD1. Germline V lookup: CDR1 LNHDA, CDR2 SQIVND (reference sequence). This CDR3 contains 14 residues. With 6 bases clipped from V and 6 bases from J, the junction kept 8 bases outside the gene matches. The CDR3: CASRPTGGVNGYTF. CDR3 sequence (DNA): TGTGCCAGTAGGCCAACAGGGGGCGTGAATGGCTACACCTTC.

The rearrangement joins TRBV5-4 to TRBJ2-3, with 13 bases identical to TRBD2. There are 18 residues in the CDR3. The J segment lost 5 bases and the V segment lost 6 bases, leaving 15 bases of the junction unmatched. Germline V gives CDR1 SGHNT, CDR2 YYREEE (reference sequence). The CDR3, as DNA: TGTGCCAGCACCGGCGGGACTAGCGGGGATATCTGGCTAGATACGCAGTATTTT. Its translation: CASTGGTSGDIWLDTQYF.

This chain's CDR3 is CASIMPYGSGNTIYF. The CDR3 nucleotides are TGTGCCAGTATAATGCCCTACGGGTCCGGAAACACCATATATTTT. This chain connects TRBV19 to TRBJ1-3; no reliable D call. The V end was cut by 7 bases, the J end by 4 bases, with 17 bases between. The CDR3 loop spans 15 amino acids. CDR1 is LNHDA, CDR2 SQIVND, per germline (reference sequence).

The V and J genes are TRBV30 and TRBJ2-2, with no clear D. Per the germline V gene, CDR1 is GTSNPN and CDR2 is SVGIG (reference sequence). With 3 bases removed from V and 1 base from J, the gap between germline ends came to 6 bases. This CDR3 comprises 13 residues. This CDR3 is CAWRSGNTGELFF. Here the CDR3 DNA reads TGTGCCTGGAGGTCGGGGAACACCGGGGAGCTGTTTTTT.

The chain is built from TRBV28 and TRBJ1-5, with a possible D match to TRBD1 (5 bases). CDR1 and CDR2 from the germline V gene are MDHEN and SYDVKM. Deletions cut 2 bases from V and 1 base from J, with 15 bases between. This CDR3 region has 17 residues. CDR3 nucleotide sequence: TGTGCCAGCAGTTTACCCGCGGGGGTCTTAAGCAATCAGCCCCAGCATTTT. Residues: CASSLPAGVLSNQPQHF.

This clone was recorded once. This rearrangement joins TRBV18 to TRBJ2-1; D perhaps matches TRBD1 (6 bases). This CDR3 contains 15 residues. In germline, CDR1 is KGHSH, CDR2 LQKENI. The V and J ends lost 5 bases and 7 bases respectively, with 18 bases between them. The CDR3 is CASSTSLGQSNEQFF. CDR3 nucleotides: TGTGCCAGCTCAACTTCGCTTGGACAGTCGAATGAGCAGTTCTTC.

The V call is TRBV7-9, the J call TRBJ2-1; D is undetermined. Germline CDR1 reads SEHNR; CDR2 reads FQNEAQ (reference sequence). This CDR3 comprises 14 residues. Trimming removed 3 bases at V and 8 bases at J, with 14 bases between. Here the CDR3 DNA reads TGTGCCAGCAGCTTCGGGTCGGATAAAGATGAGCAGTTCTTC. Amino acid sequence: CASSFGSDKDEQFF.

The DNA of the CDR3 is TGTGCCAGCAGTTACTCGCGGGGACAGGTGAACACTGAAGCTTTCTTT. Amino acids: CASSYSRGQVNTEAFF. The chain carries TRBV6-5 and TRBJ1-1; the match to TRBD1 covers 8 bases. With V trimmed by 0 bases and J by 0 bases, 3 bases remained unmatched. CDR1 and CDR2 from the germline V gene are MNHEY and SVGAGI. This CDR3 contains 16 residues.

A single count supports this clone. The V gene is TRBV6-5, the J gene TRBJ2-1; 9 bases agree with TRBD2. Per the germline V gene, CDR1 is MNHEY and CDR2 is SVGAGI. CDR3 length: 15 amino acids. The V and J ends lost 6 bases and 4 bases, in that order; junction bases with no gene match: 7. CDR3 amino acids: CASRSSGGPYNEQFF. DNA of the CDR3: TGTGCCAGCAGATCCAGCGGGGGGCCATACAATGAGCAGTTCTTC.

V and J are TRBV6-5 and TRBJ1-1, with no clear D. V was pared by 5 bases and J by 1 base, with 8 bases between. This CDR3 contains 13 residues. CDR1 and CDR2 (germline): MNHEY, SVGAGI. The CDR3 coding sequence is TGTGCCAGCAGTAATCAAAAGAACACTGAAGCTTTCTTT. Its translation is CASSNQKNTEAFF.

This clone was seen just once. The chain recombines TRBV19 with TRBJ1-2; TRBD1 aligns across 7 bases. CDR1 is LNHDA and CDR2 is SQIVND in the germline V gene (reference sequence). The CDR3 sequence is 14 residues long. Trimming removed 8 bases from V and 7 bases from J; junction bases left unmatched: 13. This CDR3 reads CASREAGGFGGYTF. The CDR3 DNA is TGTGCCAGTCGAGAGGCAGGGGGATTCGGTGGCTACACCTTC.

This clone was observed a single time. The V gene is TRBV6-6, the J gene TRBJ1-4, with 11 bases identical to TRBD1. The CDR3 runs 21 residues. The V and J ends lost 6 bases and 4 bases, in that order; junction bases with no gene match: 22. From germline, CDR1 is MNHNY and CDR2 SVGAGI (reference sequence). DNA of the CDR3: TGTGCCAGCAGCCCAAAATCCTCTAGGGGGGACAGGGGGTTGGGTAATGAAAAACTGTTTTTT. As protein: CASSPKSSRGDRGLGNEKLFF.